This T cell receptor beta chain was sequenced for a study of blood T cell repertoires in COVID-19. Study-wide context: The United States, Italy and Spain were the sources of the acute and convalescent COVID-19 samples. The cDNA or gDNA used as material had been derived from T cells, B-cell-depleted T cells, or PBMCs.

Worth noting for this clone: At one end the junction does not follow the germline gene, possibly because of a read error.

CDR1 and CDR2 (germline): GTSNPN, SVGIG (reference sequence). This CDR3 region has 14 residues. Authors' data handling: Quantification of nucleated cells was approximated via reference gene primer amplification. Sequenced by immunoSEQ multiplex PCR; TCRdb stores in-frame clones only, minus some. V, J and clone size were drawn from that table, and D and trimming were deduced from the DNA. The sample holds about 76,000 clones, approximately 86% seen once. The specimen sequenced was peripheral blood. This clonotype was sampled from a human donor in a cohort sampled during active COVID-19. V gene TRBV30 combines with J gene TRBJ2-1; 12 positions agree with TRBD2. The CDR3 here is CAGRLAGDYNEQFF. CDR3 in DNA: TGTGCCGGGAGACTAGCGGGGGATTACAATGAGCAGTTCTTC.